The T cell receptor (beta chain) under discussion was sequenced for a study of cytomegalovirus exposure and HLA in healthy donors. Across the whole study: The approximately 100 million unique TCR beta sequences, from around 200 million T cells, were found by an earlier analysis. Findings and limits, study-wide: TCR beta sequences reportedly predicted most subjects' HLA-A and HLA-B alleles accurately. Reportedly, cytomegalovirus status was diagnosed with high sensitivity and specificity.

V trimming: 0 bases; J trimming: 1 base; junction bases outside the gene matches: 12. The CDR3 runs to 18 residues. Germline CDR1 SGHRS, CDR2 YFSETQ. Vbeta (60) and Jbeta (13) primers were used in the PCR. Generated by immunoSEQ multiplex PCR, the TCRdb table keeps only in-frame clones and is missing some. The table records about 96,000 clones, about four fifths of them present only once. For this clone: What it binds is unknown.

Sequenced input: PBMCs. This TCR was recovered from a woman in her 70s in good health and CMV-seropositive. The V and J genes are TRBV5-1 and TRBJ2-5; TRBD2 aligns across 7 bases. Written as DNA, the CDR3 is TGCGCCAGCAGCTTGGACGTAGCGGTATGGGGGGGCCAAGAGACCCAGTACTTC. This encodes CASSLDVAVWGGQETQYF.